This T cell receptor beta chain is from a study of beta chain features in type 1 diabetes. Overall study findings and caveats: Sequencing used cDNA, and cells with high TCR expression could therefore be over-represented. Among patients with Type 1 diabetes, TCRB CDR3s were moderately but significantly shorter in every one of the four CD4+ subsets.

Reverse transcription of all isolated RNA meant that expressed TCRB transcripts were sequenced. Sequenced by immunoSEQ multiplex PCR; TCRdb stores in-frame clones only, minus some. The profile covers under 250,000 clones, with 12% to 15% appearing a single time and around 0.03% taken by the ten largest. Per donor, one heparinised blood draw averaged approximately 120 mL. Sorted cells reached over 95% purity in every population. About this clone: No antigen is known for it.

Germline CDR1 and CDR2: LNHDA and SQIVND (reference sequence). The CDR3 extends over 16 amino acids. V dropped 5 bases and J dropped 6; count of bases not matched to a gene: 12. The specimen sequenced was naive CD4+ T cells from blood. This sequence joins TRBV19 and TRBJ1-5; 8 nucleotides line up with TRBD1. The clonotype was recovered from a woman aged 35 to 49 in good health. The CDR3 here is CASSLRSDRVGQPQHF. CDR3 sequence (DNA): TGTGCCAGTAGTCTACGATCGGACAGGGTGGGTCAGCCCCAGCATTTT. Full variable domain (rest looked up from reference TRBV19 and TRBJ1-5): DGGITQSPKYLFRKEGQNVTLSCEQNLNHDAMYWYRQDPGQGLRLIYYSQIVNDFQKGDIAEGYSVSREKKESFPLTVTSAQKNPTAFYLCASSLRSDRVGQPQHFGDGTRLSIL.